The clone carrying this TCR beta chain came up a few times. Synthesis of TCR cDNA relied on 5'RACE template switching, which attached a universal primer site and UMIs. TCRdb reanalysed the 5' RACE reads using MiXCR and keeps one entry per CDR3 protein. The table has about 300,000 distinct CDR3 sequences, around 7.3% seen once. This sample is drawn from a study of T cells after yellow fever vaccination. Germline assignment: CDR1 SGHDT and CDR2 YYEEEE. Trimming shortened V by 0 bases and J by 4 bases, and 16 bases separated the two germline ends. The CDR3 sequence is 16 residues long. This receptor was obtained from a man aged 18 to 30 who received the YFV17D yellow fever vaccine. Sequencing used PBMCs, obtained around 45 days after the first yellow fever vaccination. This chain uses TRBV5-6 with TRBJ1-1; tentative D call: TRBD1 (5 bases). CDR3 amino acids: CASSLVVLRVGTEAFF. The CDR3 nucleotides read TGTGCCAGCAGCTTGGTAGTACTCAGGGTTGGCACTGAAGCTTTCTTT.